Listed below are T cell receptor beta chains from one sample, sequenced in a study of CD8 T cells in Susac syndrome. TCRdb re-called the immunoSEQ multiplex PCR reads with MiXCR, one entry per CDR3 protein. The table records around 220,000 distinct CDR3 sequences, 80% to 95% of them present only once. The sequencing sample was made of CD8+ T cells from PBMCs. These receptor sequences come from a human donor with multiple sclerosis. Each CDR3 is given with its conserved first and last residue. A D gene is named only where the DNA matches it firmly. The size entry is marked missing in some rows and otherwise reads once, few, many or a size class.

>TRBD1|TRBV27|16|.|TRBJ2-7
CASSPTKAQGTYEQYF
TGTGCCAGCAGTCCCACCAAGGCACAGGGGACCTACGAGCAGTACTTC
>TRBD2|TRBV12-3/TRBV12-4|13|.|TRBJ2-1
CASLAGGQYEQFF
TGTGCCAGTCTAGCGGGGGGGCAATATGAGCAGTTCTTC
>.|TRBV4-1|13|once|TRBJ1-5
CASSHWGVQPQHF
TGCGCCAGCAGCCATTGGGGGGTCCAGCCCCAGCATTTT
>.|TRBV6-5|12|.|TRBJ1-3
CASRGGGNTIYF
TGTGCCAGCAGGGGAGGAGGAAACACCATATATTTT
>.|TRBV25-1|14|.|TRBJ2-1
CASSDTGSGNEQFF
TGTGCCAGCAGTGATACAGGGTCCGGCAATGAGCAGTTCTTC
>TRBD1|TRBV7-6|17|.|TRBJ2-5
CASSLDGETGGDETQYF
TGTGCCAGCAGCTTAGATGGGGAGACAGGGGGCGACGAGACCCAGTACTTC
>.|TRBV5-6|14|.|TRBJ1-5
CASSLWGGSQPQHF
TGTGCCAGCAGCCTTTGGGGGGGAAGTCAGCCCCAGCATTTT
>TRBD2|TRBV4-3|16|.|TRBJ2-5
CASSQGRGGLEETQYF
TGCGCCAGCAGCCAAGGCCGGGGGGGACTTGAAGAGACCCAGTACTTC
>.|TRBV9|15|.|TRBJ2-7
CASSPGHGTSYEQYF
TGTGCCAGCAGCCCTGGCCATGGGACCTCCTACGAGCAGTACTTC
>TRBD2|TRBV5-1|18|.|TRBJ2-7
CASSSPGLAGPSSYEQYF
TGCGCCAGCAGCTCTCCGGGACTAGCGGGACCGAGCTCCTACGAGCAGTACTTC
>TRBD2|TRBV9|20|.|TRBJ2-2
CASSVATSGGHQGSTGELFF
TGTGCCAGCAGCGTAGCCACTAGCGGGGGGCACCAGGGAAGCACCGGGGAGCTGTTTTTT
>.|TRBV3-1|13|few|TRBJ2-2
CASSRENTGELFF
TGTGCCAGCAGTCGCGAGAACACCGGGGAGCTGTTTTTT
>.|TRBV29-1|16|.|TRBJ2-6
CSVVGWGDSGANVLTF
TGCAGCGTTGTGGGGTGGGGAGACTCTGGGGCCAACGTCCTGACTTTC
>.|TRBV27|15|.|TRBJ2-7
CASSLGGRPENEQYF
TGTGCCAGCAGTTTAGGAGGGCGGCCCGAGAACGAGCAGTACTTC
>.|TRBV7-6|16|.|TRBJ2-7
CASSSGPRTASYEQYF
TGTGCCAGCAGCTCAGGCCCCAGGACAGCTTCCTACGAGCAGTACTTC
>.|TRBV5-6|14|.|TRBJ1-5
CASSEGGGNQPQHF
TGTGCCAGCAGCGAGGGAGGAGGAAATCAGCCCCAGCATTTT
>TRBD1|TRBV15|19|.|TRBJ1-4
CATSRDSRGPSRDDEKLFF
TGTGCCACCAGCAGAGATTCAAGGGGGCCAAGCAGGGATGATGAAAAACTGTTTTTT
>TRBD2|TRBV4-1|19|.|TRBJ2-5
CASSQDLSEASGLQETQYF
TGCGCCAGCAGCCAAGATCTTTCTGAGGCTAGCGGATTGCAAGAGACCCAGTACTTC
>.|TRBV24-1|14|.|TRBJ1-5
CATRGSESNQPQHF
TGTGCCACTCGGGGGTCCGAGAGCAATCAGCCCCAGCATTTT
>.|TRBV9|13|.|TRBJ2-2
CASSARNAGELFF
TGTGCCAGCAGCGCACGTAACGCCGGGGAGCTGTTTTTT
>.|TRBV29-1|17|.|TRBJ1-2
CSVGHPGGTEANYGYTF
TGCAGCGTTGGTCACCCCGGGGGGACGGAAGCTAACTATGGCTACACCTTC
>.|TRBV3-1|15|.|TRBJ2-7
CASSPGWGTHYEQYF
TGTGCCAGCAGCCCCGGGTGGGGGACCCACTACGAGCAGTACTTC
>TRBD1|TRBV7-8|14|.|TRBJ2-7
CASSLEPGGVQEYF
TGTGCCAGCAGCTTAGAACCAGGGGGCGTGCAGGAGTACTTC
>.|TRBV12-3/TRBV12-4|16|.|TRBJ1-1
CASSSSIGRPGVGAFF
TGTGCCAGCAGTTCCTCGATTGGGAGGCCGGGGGTGGGAGCTTTCTTT
>TRBD2|TRBV7-9|15|.|TRBJ2-1
CASSQGLAAGNEQFF
TGTGCCAGCAGCCAAGGACTAGCGGCTGGGAATGAGCAGTTCTTC
>.|TRBV4-3|17|.|TRBJ2-1
CASSQEDSPSSYNEQFF
TGCGCCAGCAGCCAAGAGGACAGCCCATCCTCCTACAATGAGCAGTTCTTC
>TRBD1|TRBV12-3/TRBV12-4|14|once|TRBJ1-2
CASSLDRGGYGYTF
TGTGCCAGCAGTTTAGACAGGGGCGGCTATGGCTACACCTTC
>TRBD1|TRBV12-5|13|.|TRBJ2-7
CASGSSTGYEQYF
TGTGCTAGTGGCTCCTCGACAGGGTACGAGCAGTACTTC
>.|TRBV24-1|12|.|TRBJ1-2
CATSDLGDGYTF
TGTGCCACCAGTGATTTGGGGGATGGCTACACCTTC
>.|TRBV5-6|14|once|TRBJ2-4
CASSLPPGGNIQYF
TGTGCCAGCAGCTTGCCACCAGGCGGGAACATTCAGTACTTC
>TRBD2|TRBV20-1|15|.|TRBJ2-5
CSAPTSGGQQETQYF
TGCAGTGCTCCGACTAGCGGGGGGCAACAAGAGACCCAGTACTTC
>.|TRBV7-9|14|.|TRBJ1-2
CASSLGGRNYGYTF
TGTGCCAGCAGCTTAGGAGGACGGAACTATGGCTACACCTTC
>.|TRBV5-1|15|once|TRBJ1-5
CASSLAPGSNQPQHF
TGCGCCAGCAGCTTGGCTCCGGGTAGCAATCAGCCCCAGCATTTT
>.|TRBV15|13|.|TRBJ1-2
CATSVTGNYGYTF
TGTGCCACCAGCGTTACAGGGAACTATGGCTACACCTTC
>.|TRBV12-3/TRBV12-4|11|medium-sized|TRBJ2-5
CASSLGETQYF
TGTGCCAGCAGCTTAGGAGAGACCCAGTACTTC
>TRBD1|TRBV7-8|16|.|TRBJ2-5
CASSLVAHGTEETQYF
TGTGCCAGCAGCTTAGTGGCTCACGGGACAGAAGAGACCCAGTACTTC
>.|TRBV4-2|16|.|TRBJ2-7
CASSQERFGRDNEQYF
TGTGCCAGCAGCCAAGAGCGGTTCGGCAGGGACAACGAGCAGTACTTC
>TRBD1|TRBV4-3|14|.|TRBJ2-3
CASSHDRGTDTQYF
TGCGCCAGCAGCCACGACAGGGGGACAGATACGCAGTATTTT
>TRBD1|TRBV9|17|.|TRBJ1-3
CASSLSRTGGSGNTIYF
TGTGCCAGCAGCCTTAGTCGGACAGGGGGCTCCGGAAACACCATATATTTT
>.|TRBV10-3|12|.|TRBJ2-7
CAISEREDEQYF
TGTGCCATCAGTGAGCGAGAGGACGAGCAGTACTTC
>.|TRBV4-3|17|.|TRBJ2-5
CASSQLPVQTDQETQYF
TGCGCCAGCAGCCAGCTGCCGGTACAGACCGACCAAGAGACCCAGTACTTC
>.|TRBV7-9|16|.|TRBJ2-1
CASSGGRGWSYNEQFF
TGTGCCAGCAGCGGGGGAAGAGGGTGGTCCTACAATGAGCAGTTCTTC
>TRBD2|TRBV5-6|14|.|TRBJ2-7
CASSLTSGAMEQYF
TGTGCCAGCAGCCTAACTAGCGGGGCGATGGAGCAGTACTTC
>TRBD2|TRBV11-1|21|.|TRBJ2-1
CASSSGQIGTSGGKRYNEQFF
TGTGCCAGCAGCTCCGGTCAGATAGGGACTAGCGGGGGAAAGCGGTACAATGAGCAGTTCTTC
>.|TRBV9|13|.|TRBJ1-1
CASSSQVGSEAFF
TGTGCCAGCAGCTCTCAAGTCGGGAGTGAAGCTTTCTTT
>TRBD1|TRBV7-9|14|.|TRBJ2-1
CASDSGTGGEEQFF
TGTGCCAGCGATTCCGGGACAGGGGGCGAAGAGCAGTTCTTC
>.|TRBV9|12|once|TRBJ2-1
CASSVDQNEQFF
TGTGCCAGCAGCGTAGACCAGAATGAGCAGTTCTTC
>TRBD2|TRBV10-3|16|.|TRBJ2-2
CAISELTSGKRRELFF
TGTGCCATCAGTGAGTTGACTAGCGGAAAACGCCGGGAGCTGTTTTTT